A single T cell receptor beta chain is shown here with its context. This receptor's antigen is unknown. No base qualities exist here, and no much larger clone lies one base off it. This record belongs to a study of immune aging and cytomegalovirus after organ transplant (dated by TCRdb to the early 2020s). About the investigation overall: Every transplant recipient was given three-drug immunosuppression consisting of prednisone, tacrolimus, and mycophenolate. Results the study describes overall, beyond this receptor: CD57 was not measured in the sequencing data, so a conservative gene-based aging definition was used instead. Aged-phenotype cells increased post-transplant regardless of clone size, earlier in large clones (days 200-264) than small clones, following viremia. Large clones contained a bigger proportion of TEMRA cells, and over time the seven largest clones (around 1,800 cells) picked up aged and TEMRA cells and lost TCM cells.

The library was made by single-cell sequencing. Sequencing used an Illumina NovaSeq 6000. The BD Rhapsody Targeted mRNA and AbSeq Reagent Kit was used in a microwell format for cell capture and library preparation. The libraries included TCR, sample tags, AbSeq, and targeted mRNA drawn from the Human T-Cell Expression Panel together with custom TOX and TOX2 primers. Sequencing of the libraries was performed on an Illumina NovaSeq. From the authors' description of their analysis: The analysis covered about 9,800 cells in total, of which approximately 7,100 were CD8 T cells and some 4,000 were CD8 T cells with an identifiable TCR CDR3. On the Seven Bridges Genomics platform, raw data were run through the BD Rhapsody Targeted Analysis Pipeline with V(D)J processing. Quality control, Sample Tag demultiplexing with Lex-BDSMK, clone identification with VDJ Explorer, and Seurat clustering were performed in SeqGeq 1.6.0. A clone was considered non-expanded if it made up <1% of CD8 T cells, and considered a clonal expansion if it made up >2.5% of the sample. TCRdb handled the public reads itself, with Q25 trimming in fastp and clone calling in MiXCR, and kept productive beta chains. Rows are combined by CDR3 protein, so each entry shows the most common genes and DNA. TCRdb, not the authors, supplied the V and J calls. This sample has approximately 22,000 distinct CDR3 sequences in its table, and roughly 36% of those were observed once. The biggest ten clones account for 25% of the sample.

Between the V and J ends, shortened by 5 bases and 2 bases respectively, the junction contains 13 bases. CDR1 and CDR2, per the germline V gene, are SGHRS and YFSETQ. CDR3 length: 14 amino acids, cysteine to phenylalanine. Only the CDR3 part of the read is kept: 42 bases, read in frame from the first base. In the paper's terms, the time point label means: five sample-tagged time points from pre-transplant (day -1) to day 368 post-transplant, pooled. After thawing, PBMC were stimulated with a CMV IE-1 overlapping peptide library for about 12 hours, with no transport inhibitors added. After thawing, cells rested overnight before stimulation in R10 medium with CD28/CD49d costimulation. The IE-1 peptide library was made up of 15-amino-acid peptides, each overlapping by 11 amino acids. Each time point was barcoded using BD Single-Cell Multiplexing Kit Sample Tags, after which the barcoded samples were pooled and stained with oligo-conjugated anti-CD45RA plus sorting antibodies. A BD FACSAria III was used to sort CMV-responsive CD8+CD137+ and CD4+CD154+ T cells at 4-way purity. Blood samples were drawn into EDTA vacutainers and processed by Ficoll gradient within 1-24 hours.

The V and J segments used are TRBV5-1 and TRBJ1-2; perhaps TRBD1 is the D gene, with 5 bases matching. Source: CMV peptide-activated CD4+ and CD8+ T cells sorted from blood, taken at five time points, pooled. In the paper's terms, the cell subset or site label means: sorted CD8+CD137+ and CD4+CD154+ T cells after about 12 h CMV IE-1 peptide stimulation. The receptor was derived from a female donor who had a heart transplant and CMV viremia. The sequence in DNA is TGCGCCAGCAGAGCGGTCAGGGAAAACTATGGCTACACCTTC. The translation is CASRAVRENYGYTF.